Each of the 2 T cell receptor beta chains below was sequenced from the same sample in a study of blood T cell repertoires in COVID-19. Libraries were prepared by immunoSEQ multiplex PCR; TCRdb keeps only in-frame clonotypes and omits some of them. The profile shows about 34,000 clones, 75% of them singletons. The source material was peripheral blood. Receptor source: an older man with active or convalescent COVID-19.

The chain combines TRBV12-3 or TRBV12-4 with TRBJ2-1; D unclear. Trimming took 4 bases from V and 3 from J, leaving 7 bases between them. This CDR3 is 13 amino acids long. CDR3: CASSSPGYNEQFF. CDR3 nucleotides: TGTGCCAGCAGTTCCCCCGGCTACAATGAGCAGTTCTTC.

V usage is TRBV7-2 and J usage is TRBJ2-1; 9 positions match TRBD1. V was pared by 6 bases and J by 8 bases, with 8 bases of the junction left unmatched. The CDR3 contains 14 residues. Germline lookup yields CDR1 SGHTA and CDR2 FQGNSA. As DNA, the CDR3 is TGTGCCAGCAGGCCGGGACAGGGTAGCCATGAGCAGTTCTTC. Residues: CASRPGQGSHEQFF. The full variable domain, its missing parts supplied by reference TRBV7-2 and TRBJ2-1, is GAGVSQSPSNKVTEKGKDVELRCDPISGHTALYWYRQSLGQGLEFLIYFQGNSAPDKSGLPSDRFSAERTGGSVSTLTIQRTQQEDSAVYLCASRPGQGSHEQFFGPGTRLTVL.